The clone carrying this T cell receptor beta chain was picked up one time. Its antigen is unidentified. Execution of the assay was at deep level. Clones were read by immunoSEQ multiplex PCR, and TCRdb kept only the in-frame ones, dropping some. The table lists about 2 million clones, about 95% of them singletons, with 1.2% in the top ten. The naive CD8 population came from CD45RO-negative cells selected for CCR7, without terminally differentiated effector memory CD45RA+ cells. The donors were adults (healthy and HIV-negative) with no recent acute infections or vaccinations. The record originates from a study of shared clonotypes between healthy human individuals. Study-wide findings and caveats: Shared clonotypes across all four donors exceeded non-shared ones in generation probability.

Germline V gives CDR1 MGHRA, CDR2 YSYEKL. The CDR3 covers 16 residues. V was pared by 0 bases and J by 2 bases, with 11 bases between. Input material: naive CD8+ T cells sorted from blood. The V and J genes are TRBV4-1 and TRBJ2-1; the D gene is possibly TRBD1 (5 bases). This receptor was identified in a man aged 18 to 35 in good health. CDR3 amino acids: CASSQEPAGPYNEQFF. CDR3 in DNA: TGCGCCAGCAGCCAAGAGCCGGCAGGGCCCTACAATGAGCAGTTCTTC.